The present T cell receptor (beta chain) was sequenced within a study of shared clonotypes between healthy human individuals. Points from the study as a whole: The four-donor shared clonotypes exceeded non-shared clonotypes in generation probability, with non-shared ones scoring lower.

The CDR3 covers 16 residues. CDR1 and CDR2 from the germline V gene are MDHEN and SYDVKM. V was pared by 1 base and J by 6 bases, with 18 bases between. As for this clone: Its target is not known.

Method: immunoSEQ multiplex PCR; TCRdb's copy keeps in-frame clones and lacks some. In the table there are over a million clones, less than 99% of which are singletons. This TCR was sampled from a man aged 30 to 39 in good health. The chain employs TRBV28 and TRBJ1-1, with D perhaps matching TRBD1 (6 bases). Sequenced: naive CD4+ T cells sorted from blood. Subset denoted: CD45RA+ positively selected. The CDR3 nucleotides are TGTGCCAGCAGTTTATTATTAGGGGCGACAGGCCCTGAAGCTTTCTTT. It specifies CASSLLLGATGPEAFF.